A selection of T cell receptor beta chains follows, all from one sample in a study of cytomegalovirus exposure and HLA in healthy donors. Here immunoSEQ multiplex PCR was the method, and the copy in TCRdb shows in-frame clones only, minus some. This table holds about 160,000 clones, around 80% found once. The sequenced sample was PBMCs. The source is a woman aged 40 to 50 in good health and CMV-seronegative. CDR3s include the opening cysteine and the closing phenylalanine or tryptophan.

J gene	V gene	CDR3 protein
TRBJ2-5	TRBV6-6	CASSGRLDEETQYF
TRBJ1-1	TRBV27	CASSLRRAQGTEAFF
TRBJ1-1	TRBV30	CAWSVRQNTEAFF
TRBJ1-5	TRBV7-9	CASSLGGLSNQPQHF
TRBJ1-5	TRBV19	CASSIDLMDSRGHQPQHF
TRBJ2-5	TRBV30	CASSPAGETQYF
TRBJ1-1	TRBV29-1	CSVGDREGSPSHQLMNTEAFF
TRBJ2-2	TRBV27	CASRQVLNTGELFF
TRBJ2-5	TRBV12-5	CASGPPRGQRTQYF
TRBJ1-2	TRBV6-1	CASSDVPGQGNYGYTF
TRBJ2-1	TRBV7-6	CASSPRVGLAVNEQFF
TRBJ1-1	TRBV6-1	CASSEVDSRNTEAFF
TRBJ1-2	TRBV21-1	CASSKGGLSGGYTF
TRBJ2-7	TRBV12-2	CASRLATSGREEQYF
TRBJ1-3	TRBV5-6	CASTRGDRGYPSTGNTIYF
TRBJ2-2	TRBV4-1	CASSPGGSGRKGTGELFF
TRBJ1-5	TRBV19	CAAGLAINQPQHF
TRBJ1-1	TRBV5-5	CASSLRQNTEAFF
TRBJ2-1	TRBV7-9	CASSLASAINEQFF
TRBJ2-7	TRBV5-1	CASSLVSSGKDEQYF
TRBJ1-1	TRBV6-1	CASSRQGGEAFF
TRBJ2-3	TRBV6-1	CASRQQGTDTQYF
TRBJ1-2	TRBV27	CASSRDSNYGYTF
TRBJ2-2	TRBV18	CASSPLDRGNTGELFF
TRBJ2-7	TRBV5-4	CASSAGTSATYEQYF
TRBJ2-3	TRBV9	CASSPGLTNTDTQYF
TRBJ2-3	TRBV11-2	CASSFRGGTDTQYF
TRBJ1-1	TRBV6-6	CASSYGGARMNTEAFF
TRBJ2-7	TRBV6-1	CATRGDRGTYEQYF
TRBJ2-2	TRBV21-1	CASSSGAWVIDTGELFF
TRBJ2-1	TRBV7-3	CASSLGARYGNEQFF
TRBJ2-1	TRBV7-9	CASSPTLSSYNEQFF
TRBJ2-7	TRBV5-1	CASSPDSGRGNEQYF
TRBJ1-3	TRBV15	CATSRGLIGQGENTIYF
TRBJ2-1	TRBV30	CAWSGTGGSEQFF
TRBJ2-1	TRBV30	CAWSVGSGSFNEQFF
TRBJ2-5	TRBV7-3	CASSLGSSGSGQETQYF
TRBJ2-3	TRBV30	CAWGPTGTSGRGGTDTQYF
TRBJ2-2	TRBV5-8	CASSPLLSGITGELFF
TRBJ1-5	TRBV2	CASSPDRSDQPQHF
TRBJ2-1	TRBV7-6	CASSLGGGGTNEQFF
TRBJ2-7	TRBV5-4	CASSLSPDRGAYEQYF
TRBJ2-7	TRBV6-5	CASSYGRAYEQYF
TRBJ1-2	TRBV7-9	CASSLDLASGGYTF
TRBJ1-5	TRBV19	CASSMSPNPNQPQHF
TRBJ1-4	TRBV2	CASRNTGAANEKLFF
TRBJ2-4	TRBV5-4	CASSSGAAKNIQYF
TRBJ2-3	TRBV2	CASSETGTDTQYF
TRBJ2-7	TRBV5-6	CASSAPGQPYEQYF
TRBJ2-7	TRBV19	CASSPRTGAGNWYEQYF
TRBJ2-7	TRBV6-1	CASSELLFSYEQYF
TRBJ2-3	TRBV6-1	CASSVAQWREVTDTQYF
TRBJ1-2	TRBV6-5	CASSPGTGGHYGYTF